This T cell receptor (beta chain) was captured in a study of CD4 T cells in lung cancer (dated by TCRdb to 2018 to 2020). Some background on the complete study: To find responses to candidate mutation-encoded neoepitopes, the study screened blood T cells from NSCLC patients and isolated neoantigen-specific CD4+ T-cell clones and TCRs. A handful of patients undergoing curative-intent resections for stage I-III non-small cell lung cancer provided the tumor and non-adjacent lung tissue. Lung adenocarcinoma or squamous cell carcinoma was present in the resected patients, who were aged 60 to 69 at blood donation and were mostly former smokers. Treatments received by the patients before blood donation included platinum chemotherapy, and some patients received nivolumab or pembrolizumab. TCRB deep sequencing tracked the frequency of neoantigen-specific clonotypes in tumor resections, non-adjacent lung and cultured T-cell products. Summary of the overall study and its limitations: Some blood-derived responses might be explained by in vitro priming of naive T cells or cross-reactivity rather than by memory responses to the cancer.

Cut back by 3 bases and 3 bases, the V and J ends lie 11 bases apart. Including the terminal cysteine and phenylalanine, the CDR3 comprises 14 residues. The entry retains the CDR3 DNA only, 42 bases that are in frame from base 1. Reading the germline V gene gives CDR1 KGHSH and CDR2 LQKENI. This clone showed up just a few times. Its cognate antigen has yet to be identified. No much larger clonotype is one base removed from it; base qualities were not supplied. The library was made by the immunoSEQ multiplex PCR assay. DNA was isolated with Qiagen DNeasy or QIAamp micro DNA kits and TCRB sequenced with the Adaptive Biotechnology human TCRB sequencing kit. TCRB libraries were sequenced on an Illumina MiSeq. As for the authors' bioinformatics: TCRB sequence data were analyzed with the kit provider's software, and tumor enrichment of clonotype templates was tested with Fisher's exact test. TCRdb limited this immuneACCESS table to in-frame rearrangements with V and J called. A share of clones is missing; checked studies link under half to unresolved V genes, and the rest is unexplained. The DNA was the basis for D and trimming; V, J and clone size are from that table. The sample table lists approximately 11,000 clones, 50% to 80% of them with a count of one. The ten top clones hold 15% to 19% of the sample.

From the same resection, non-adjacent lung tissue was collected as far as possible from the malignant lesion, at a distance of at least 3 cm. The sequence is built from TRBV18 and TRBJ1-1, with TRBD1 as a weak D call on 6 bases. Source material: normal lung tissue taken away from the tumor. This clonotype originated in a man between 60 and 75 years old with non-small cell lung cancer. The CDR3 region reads CASSPAGADTEAFF. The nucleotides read TGTGCCAGCTCACCGGCGGGGGCCGACACTGAAGCTTTCTTT.